The source of this T cell receptor beta chain is a study of blood T cell repertoires in COVID-19. The wider study: Some COVID-19 samples were acute and others convalescent; all came from the United States, Italy and Spain. PBMCs, B-cell-depleted T cells, or T cells provided the cDNA or gDNA that made up the material.

Original processing notes: Using reference gene primer amplification, nucleated cell counts were estimated. Libraries were prepared by immunoSEQ multiplex PCR; TCRdb keeps only in-frame clonotypes and omits some of them. For V, J and clone size, that table is used; D and trimming come from the DNA. The table has 95,000 to 120,000 clones, roughly 80% seen once. Trimming removed 7 bases from V and 4 bases from J, with 9 bases in between. CDR1 is SGDLS and CDR2 is YYNGEE in the germline V gene. CDR3 length: 12 residues. The sequencing input was peripheral blood. This chain connects TRBV9 to TRBJ2-1, with unresolved D. The receptor was derived from a woman in her thirties or forties with acute or convalescent COVID-19. The CDR3 DNA reads as TGTGCCAGCGAGGCGCGGTACAATGAGCAGTTCTTC. As protein: CASEARYNEQFF.